The rows below give T cell receptor beta chains drawn from one sample of a study of blood T cells in healthy people across ages. TCRdb re-derived calls from the 5' RACE reads in MiXCR, one entry per CDR3 protein. The sample yields 750,000 to 950,000 distinct CDR3 sequences, more than 25% seen once. These data are also associated with another study on T cells of mothers and their children.

Specimen: blood. These receptors originate from a boy aged 10-17 years in good health. The conserved cysteine and the conserved F or W are not part of the CDR3 here.

CDR3 protein: ASSQVYRANIQY; J gene: TRBJ2-4; V gene: TRBV3-1
CDR3 protein: ASSWRILATNEKLF; J gene: TRBJ1-4; V gene: TRBV11-2
CDR3 protein: ASSLGGLAGGPPFQETQY; J gene: TRBJ2-5; V gene: TRBV7-6
CDR3 protein: ASSLVQGNIQY; J gene: TRBJ2-4; V gene: TRBV5-6
CDR3 protein: ASSPRGTVNQPQH; J gene: TRBJ1-5; V gene: TRBV6-5
CDR3 protein: ASSAHRAYEQY; J gene: .; V gene: TRBV2
CDR3 protein: ASSHGSSGGYEQY; J gene: TRBJ2-7; V gene: TRBV3-1
CDR3 protein: ASSTRTGVGYNEQF; J gene: .; V gene: TRBV9
CDR3 protein: ASSGTSGGFQETQY; J gene: TRBJ2-5; V gene: TRBV7-2
CDR3 protein: VSSQGPGYGYT; J gene: TRBJ1-2; V gene: TRBV7-6
CDR3 protein: ASGSLGANYGYT; J gene: TRBJ1-2; V gene: TRBV12-5
CDR3 protein: AISEPAGPPTEQY; J gene: TRBJ2-7; V gene: TRBV10-3
CDR3 protein: ASSFLGGIYNEQF; J gene: TRBJ2-1; V gene: TRBV7-2
CDR3 protein: ASSQGRSNQPQH; J gene: TRBJ1-5; V gene: TRBV4-2
CDR3 protein: SVSHGSNQPQH; J gene: TRBJ1-5; V gene: TRBV29-1
CDR3 protein: ASSYSKDSRYEQY; J gene: .; V gene: TRBV6-5
CDR3 protein: ASSSVLLDTQY; J gene: TRBJ2-3; V gene: TRBV5-6
CDR3 protein: SVFLGVSNQPQH; J gene: TRBJ1-5; V gene: TRBV20-1
CDR3 protein: ASSLDSSRGPGELF; J gene: TRBJ2-2; V gene: TRBV7-2
CDR3 protein: ATQGLEGIQY; J gene: TRBJ2-4; V gene: TRBV10-3
CDR3 protein: AIRDTSGNTIY; J gene: TRBJ1-3; V gene: TRBV10-3
CDR3 protein: ACDSDLNTGELF; J gene: TRBJ2-2; V gene: TRBV30
CDR3 protein: ASSLTSLGYEQY; J gene: TRBJ2-7; V gene: TRBV27
CDR3 protein: ASSQNGGNTEAF; J gene: TRBJ1-1; V gene: TRBV3-1
CDR3 protein: SARVGLTNEKLF; J gene: TRBJ1-4; V gene: TRBV20-1
CDR3 protein: ASRTLQSVATNEKLF; J gene: TRBJ1-4; V gene: TRBV6-1
CDR3 protein: ASSQDDGNNEKLF; J gene: TRBJ1-4; V gene: TRBV4-1
CDR3 protein: ASSLRAPGQGYEQY; J gene: TRBJ2-7; V gene: TRBV12-3/TRBV12-4